Listed here are 22 T cell receptor beta chains from one sample, sequenced in a study of CD8+ T cells in alopecia areata. Extracted from the samples, RNA was reverse transcribed into cDNA to serve as the sequencing template. Sequencing was performed with immunoSEQ multiplex PCR; in TCRdb, only in-frame clones are kept and a portion is missing. The sample yields roughly 200,000 clones, roughly 50% seen once. Treatment defined: oral pan-JAK inhibitor, 5-10 mg twice daily. The input for sequencing was CD8+ T cells sorted from blood, taken at week 24, from a patient treated with tofacitinib. These receptors came from a human donor with alopecia areata.

The V call is TRBV4-2, the J call TRBJ2-2; the match to TRBD1 covers 7 bases. J was trimmed by 3 bases and V by 1 base; bases with no gene match: 11. The length of the CDR3 is 18 residues. Germline CDR1 is LGHNA and CDR2 is YNFKEQ. Written as DNA, the CDR3 is TGTGCCAGCAGCCAAGGTATTGAAGGGACAGAATACACCGGGGAGCTGTTTTTT. Protein product: CASSQGIEGTEYTGELFF.

The chain has TRBV5-1 and TRBJ2-1, with D perhaps matching TRBD2 (5 bases). CDR1 and CDR2 (germline): SGHRS, YFSETQ. The CDR3 is made up of 14 amino acids. The V gene lost 1 base and the J gene lost 9 bases, with 14 bases spanning the gap. The CDR3 DNA reads as TGCGCCAGCAGCTTGACCCTGGGAGACGGTGAGCAGTTCTTC. Its protein is CASSLTLGDGEQFF.

The chain joins TRBV10-3 to TRBJ1-5, with 8 bases fitting TRBD1. The V gene end was trimmed by 6 bases and the J gene end by 6 bases; junction bases not matched to a gene: 7. Germline assignment: CDR1 ENHRY and CDR2 SYGVKD. The CDR3 spans 14 residues. Written as DNA, the CDR3 is TGTGCCATCAGCGAAGGGACAGGAGGTCAGCCCCAGCATTTT. Translation: CAISEGTGGQPQHF.

This chain links TRBV11-2 with TRBJ2-1, with TRBD2 identical over 7 bases. CDR3 length: 13 amino acids. Germline V lookup: CDR1 SGHAT, CDR2 FQNNGV. V shed 6 bases and J 7 bases; nucleotides not matched to a gene: 6. Here the CDR3 reads CASSWSAGNEQFF. As DNA, the CDR3 is TGTGCCAGCAGTTGGTCAGCGGGGAATGAGCAGTTCTTC.

This clone was counted a few times. The chain is built from TRBV7-9 and TRBJ2-2; D gene ambiguous. V lost 7 bases to trimming and J lost 1 base, with 7 bases between them. The germline CDR1 and CDR2 sequences are SEHNR and FQNEAQ (reference sequence). This CDR3 contains 13 residues. CDR3 DNA sequence: TGTGCCAGCACCAATCAGAACACCGGGGAGCTGTTTTTT. Encoded protein: CASTNQNTGELFF.

The chain employs TRBV9 and TRBJ2-1, with 11 bases fitting TRBD2. In germline, CDR1 is SGDLS, CDR2 YYNGEE. V trimming: 4 bases; J trimming: 5 bases; junction bases outside the gene matches: 5. The CDR3 covers 15 residues. CDR3 bases: TGTGCCAGCAGCCAGGGACTAGCGGACGACAATGAGCAGTTCTTC. Its protein product is CASSQGLADDNEQFF.

CDR3 nucleotides: TGTGCTAGTGGTACAGGGAGCTCCTACGAGCAGTACTTC. The encoded protein is CASGTGSSYEQYF. This rearrangement joins TRBV12-5 to TRBJ2-7, with D perhaps matching TRBD1 (6 bases). There are 13 residues in the CDR3. CDR1 is LGHNT and CDR2 is FRNRAP in the germline V gene. V gave up 5 bases and J gave up 0 bases, with 8 bases separating them.

This clone is a singleton in its sample. The chain couples TRBV5-8 to TRBJ2-5; either TRBD1 or TRBD2 may supply D (6 bases each). The CDR3 loop spans 15 amino acids. In germline, CDR1 is SGHTS, CDR2 YDEGEE. With 4 bases removed from V and 3 bases from J, the gap between germline ends came to 16 bases. CDR3 loop: CASSHGGGLEETQYF. In nucleotides, the CDR3 is TGTGCCAGCAGCCACGGAGGGGGGCTAGAAGAGACCCAGTACTTC.

The chain joins TRBV11-2 to TRBJ2-3, with 14 bases matching TRBD2. In germline, CDR1 is SGHAT, CDR2 FQNNGV. The CDR3 covers 16 residues. Germline trimming cut 4 bases from V and 3 bases from J; bases unmatched to any gene: 3. CDR3 region: CASSSRTSGGTDTQYF. CDR3 in DNA: TGTGCCAGCAGCTCACGGACTAGCGGGGGGACAGATACGCAGTATTTT.

CDR3 in amino acids: CAISELDRDFEGYGYTF. The CDR3 DNA reads as TGTGCCATCAGTGAATTGGACAGGGATTTTGAGGGCTATGGCTACACCTTC. The chain couples TRBV10-3 to TRBJ1-2, with TRBD1 identical over 8 bases. V shed 3 bases and J 4 bases; nucleotides not matched to a gene: 13. The germline gives CDR1 ENHRY, CDR2 SYGVKD. This CDR3 region has 17 residues.

The gene calls are TRBV7-2 and TRBJ1-5; maybe TRBD1 (6 bases). Germline V gene lookup returns CDR1 SGHTA and CDR2 FQGNSA. The V end was cut by 2 bases, the J end by 7 bases, with 18 bases between. The CDR3 length is 16 residues. The CDR3 protein is CASSLLRDNFDQPQHF. The CDR3, as DNA: TGTGCCAGCAGCTTACTGCGGGACAACTTTGACCAGCCCCAGCATTTT.

Regarding this clone: At one boundary the junction diverges from the germline segment, which might be a read error. V is TRBV7-9 and J is TRBJ2-1; perhaps TRBD2 as D (6 bases). CDR1 SEHNR and CDR2 FQNEAQ come from the germline V gene (reference sequence). This CDR3 is 14 amino acids long. The CDR3 nucleotides read TGTGCCAGCAGCTTAGTACAGCCCGGCGGGGCCCCACTCTTC. As protein: CASSLVQPGGAPLF.

The V and J genes are TRBV4-3 and TRBJ1-2; D is unresolved. The V and J ends lost 0 bases and 7 bases respectively, with 6 bases between them. CDR1 and CDR2 from the germline V gene are LGHNA and YSLEER. This CDR3 region has 12 residues. Here the CDR3 DNA reads TGCGCCAGCAGCCAAGAGGGAGGTGGCTACACCTTC. Its protein product is CASSQEGGGYTF.

V is TRBV29-1 and J is TRBJ2-7; D gene unclear. Germline V CDR1 and CDR2: SQVTM, ANQGSEA. V shed 6 bases and J shed 3 bases, with 12 bases lying between them. This CDR3 spans 12 amino acids. The CDR3 sequence: CSVHGLDYEQYF. The CDR3 region has the DNA TGCAGCGTCCACGGCCTAGACTACGAGCAGTACTTC.

The V and J genes are TRBV6-1 and TRBJ1-6; 9 bases line up with TRBD1. This CDR3 has 16 residues. The V and J ends lost 6 bases and 10 bases, in that order; junction bases with no gene match: 13. From germline, CDR1 is MNHNS and CDR2 SASEGT. CDR3 sequence reads: CASRERWTGEGSPLHF. For the CDR3, the DNA is TGTGCCAGCAGGGAACGCTGGACAGGGGAAGGATCACCCCTCCACTTT.

This clone was found a few times. The V and J genes are TRBV29-1 and TRBJ2-3; no firm D call. V dropped 4 bases and J dropped 3 bases, with 8 bases sitting between them. This CDR3 is 12 amino acids long. Germline-derived CDR1 and CDR2 are SQVTM and ANQGSEA. The CDR3 DNA follows: TGCAGCGTTGTTGGGGAAACAGATACGCAGTATTTT. Encoded protein: CSVVGETDTQYF.

The chain couples TRBV4-3 to TRBJ1-1, with D hard to call. This CDR3 contains 14 residues. CDR1 and CDR2 from the germline V gene are LGHNA and YSLEER. Trimming left V 4 bases short and J 1 base short, with 10 bases between. DNA for the CDR3: TGCGCCAGCAGCCCAAAGGATTCGAACACTGAAGCTTTCTTT. Translated: CASSPKDSNTEAFF.

The chain carries TRBV29-1 and TRBJ1-1; 8 nucleotides match TRBD1. Trimming took 2 bases from V and 7 from J; bases not matched to a gene: 6. The germline gives CDR1 SQVTM, CDR2 ANQGSEA. This CDR3 contains 13 residues. The CDR3 loop reads CSVEPGGAVEAFF. DNA of the CDR3: TGCAGCGTTGAACCAGGGGGCGCGGTTGAAGCTTTCTTT.

The chain recombines TRBV30 with TRBJ2-5; weak D call: TRBD1 (6 bases). Germline V gene lookup returns CDR1 GTSNPN and CDR2 SVGIG (reference sequence). The ends were cut back, 2 bases at V and 5 bases at J, with 15 bases in the middle. The CDR3 sequence is 14 residues long. The CDR3 sequence is CAWSRDNRGETQYF. In DNA form, the CDR3 reads TGTGCCTGGAGTAGGGACAACCGAGGGGAGACCCAGTACTTC.

This clone was observed a few times. J is TRBJ2-2 and V is TRBV6-5; D unresolved. Germline CDR1 is MNHEY and CDR2 is SVGAGI. The CDR3 is made up of 13 amino acids. Trimming stripped 2 bases from V and 6 bases from J, with 7 bases between. In DNA, the CDR3 is TGTGCCAGCAGTTACCAGTCAGCCGGGGAGCTGTTTTTT. It specifies CASSYQSAGELFF.

The chain employs TRBV25-1 and TRBJ2-7; a possible D gene is TRBD1 (6 bases). The V end was cut by 5 bases, the J end by 5 bases, with 13 bases between. Germline V gene sequence: CDR1 MGHDK, CDR2 SYGVNS. CDR3 length: 13 amino acids. CDR3 residues: CASSLGAGDEQYF. DNA for the CDR3: TGTGCCAGCAGTCTGGGGGCAGGGGACGAGCAGTACTTC.

This clone was observed a handful of times. V is TRBV30 and J is TRBJ2-2, with a possible D match to TRBD1 (5 bases). The germline V gene encodes CDR1 GTSNPN and CDR2 SVGIG (reference sequence). The V end lost 2 bases, the J end lost 5 bases, and 15 bases lay between the germline ends. This CDR3 is built from 15 residues. This chain's CDR3 is CAWSSGFRGTGELFF. DNA for the CDR3: TGTGCCTGGAGTTCCGGTTTTAGGGGAACCGGGGAGCTGTTTTTT.